Sequencing of this T cell receptor (beta chain) was carried out in a study of preoperative IRX-2 immunotherapy in early breast cancer. Treatment denoted: preoperative locoregional IRX-2 cytokine immunotherapy. The CDR3 is made up of 12 amino acids. Per germline, CDR1 SQVTM and CDR2 ANQGSEA. V shed 2 bases and J shed 2 bases, with 7 bases lying between them. The table came from immunoSEQ multiplex PCR; TCRdb's copy has only in-frame clones and leaves some out. The sample lists tens of thousands of clones, around 92% occurring once. This sequence was found in a human donor with breast cancer. The material was tumor tissue, obtained after IRX-2 immunotherapy. The rearrangement joins TRBV29-1 to TRBJ2-7, with D unclear. In nucleotides, the CDR3 is TGCAGCGTTGAAACTGGGCCCTACGAGCAGTACTTC. It codes for CSVETGPYEQYF.